These 4 T cell receptor beta chains originate from one sample sequenced in a study of blood T cells in healthy people across ages (dated by TCRdb to between 2015 and 2017). Library creation used 5' RACE. The sequencer listed for this sample is Illumina HiSeq 2500. The second PCR ran for roughly 7 to 11 cycles and used a J-beta primer mix along with a sample-barcoded 5' primer. TCRdb applied fastp at Q25 and MiXCR to the public reads, then kept only in-frame beta chains. One record per CDR3 amino acid sequence lists the most common genes and DNA. In this sample the table shows 1.5 million to 2 million distinct CDR3 sequences, around 48% of which occur a single time. Around 2.1% of the sample is held by the ten biggest clonotypes. The sequenced sample was blood. Receptors originate from a woman between 40 and 50 years old in good health.

The J gene is TRBJ1-2, the V gene TRBV27, with 7 bases identical to TRBD1. J was trimmed by 2 bases and V by 3 bases; bases with no gene match: 6. Germline V lookup: CDR1 MNHEY, CDR2 SMNVEV (reference sequence). The CDR3 sequence is 15 residues long. Written as DNA, the CDR3 is TGTGCCAGCAGTTTCACGACAGGGAGGAACTATGGCTACACCTTC. This sequence encodes CASSFTTGRNYGYTF.

A note on this clonotype: Relative to the germline gene, one junction end is altered; a read error may explain this. The chain combines TRBV27 with TRBJ1-2; D is unclear. Germline CDR1 MNHEY, CDR2 SMNVEV (reference sequence). The CDR3 extends over 17 amino acids. In DNA, the CDR3 is TGTGCTAGCAGACGCACTCCCATAGGGATATCTAACTATGGCTACACCTTC. The encoded protein is CASRRTPIGISNYGYTF.

This clonotype was observed many times. The rearrangement uses TRBV6-2 or TRBV6-3 and TRBJ2-7, with 8 bases identical to TRBD2. CDR1 is MNHEY and CDR2 is SVGEGT in the germline V gene. Trimming took 5 bases from V and 2 from J; bases not matched to a gene: 5. The CDR3 has 14 residues. Here the CDR3 DNA reads TGTGCCAGCAGTCAGGCGGGGGGCCCCTACGAGCAGTACTTC. Protein product: CASSQAGGPYEQYF.

Worth noting for this clonotype: This may be a read error, as it is one base from a much larger clone. The chain recombines TRBV28 with TRBJ2-1, with D unclear. Per the germline V gene, CDR1 is MDHEN and CDR2 is SYDVKM. Trimming left V 6 bases short and J 12 bases short, with 24 bases between. The CDR3 extends over 15 amino acids. CDR3 DNA sequence: TGTGCCAGCAGGCCACCCGGGCAGACCAAGGATGTGCAGTTCTTC. This codes for CASRPPGQTKDVQFF.